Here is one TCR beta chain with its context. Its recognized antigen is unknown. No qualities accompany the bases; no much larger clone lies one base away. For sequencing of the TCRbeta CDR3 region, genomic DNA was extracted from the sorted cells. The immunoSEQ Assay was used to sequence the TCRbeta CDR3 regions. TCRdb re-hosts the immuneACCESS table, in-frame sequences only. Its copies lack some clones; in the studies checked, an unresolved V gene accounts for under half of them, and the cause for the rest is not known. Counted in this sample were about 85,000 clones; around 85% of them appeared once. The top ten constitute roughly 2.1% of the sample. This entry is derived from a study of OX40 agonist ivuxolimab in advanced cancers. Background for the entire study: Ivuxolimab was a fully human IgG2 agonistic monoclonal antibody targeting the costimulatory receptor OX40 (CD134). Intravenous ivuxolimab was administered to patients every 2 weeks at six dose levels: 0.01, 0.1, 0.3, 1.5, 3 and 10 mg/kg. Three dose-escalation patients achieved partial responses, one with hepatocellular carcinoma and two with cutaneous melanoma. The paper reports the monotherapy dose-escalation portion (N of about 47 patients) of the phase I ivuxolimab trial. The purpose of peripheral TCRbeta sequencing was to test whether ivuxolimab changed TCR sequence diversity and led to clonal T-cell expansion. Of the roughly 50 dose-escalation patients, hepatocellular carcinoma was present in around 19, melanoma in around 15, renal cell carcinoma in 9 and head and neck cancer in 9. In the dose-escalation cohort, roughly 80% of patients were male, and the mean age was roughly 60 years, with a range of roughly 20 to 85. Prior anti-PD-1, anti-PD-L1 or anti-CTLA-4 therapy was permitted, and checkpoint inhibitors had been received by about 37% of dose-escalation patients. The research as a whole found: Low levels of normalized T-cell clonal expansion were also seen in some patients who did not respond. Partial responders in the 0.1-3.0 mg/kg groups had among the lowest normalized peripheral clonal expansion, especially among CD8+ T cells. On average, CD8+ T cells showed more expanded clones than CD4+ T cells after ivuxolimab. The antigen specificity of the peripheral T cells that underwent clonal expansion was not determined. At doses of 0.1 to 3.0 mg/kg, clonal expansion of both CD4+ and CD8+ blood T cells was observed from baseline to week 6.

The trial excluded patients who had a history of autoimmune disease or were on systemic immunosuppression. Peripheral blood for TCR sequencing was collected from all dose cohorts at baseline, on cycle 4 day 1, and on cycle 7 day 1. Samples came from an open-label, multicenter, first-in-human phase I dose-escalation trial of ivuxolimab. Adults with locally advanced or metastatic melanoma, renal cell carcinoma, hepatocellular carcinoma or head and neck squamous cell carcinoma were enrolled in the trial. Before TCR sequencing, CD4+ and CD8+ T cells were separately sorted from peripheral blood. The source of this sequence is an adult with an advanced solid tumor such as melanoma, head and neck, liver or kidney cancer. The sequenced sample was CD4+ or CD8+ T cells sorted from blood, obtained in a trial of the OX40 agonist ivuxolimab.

The nucleotides are TGTGCCAGCACAACCAACCGGGAGAACACTGAAGCTTTCTTT. Its translation is CASTTNRENTEAFF. The chain links TRBV28 with TRBJ1-1; no D segment can be confidently identified. The germline V gene sets CDR1 to MDHEN and CDR2 to SYDVKM. Including the terminal cysteine and phenylalanine, the CDR3 comprises 14 residues. Just CDR3 DNA is preserved here, 42 bases in frame from base 1. V gives up 7 bases and J gives up 1 base, and the segment between their germline ends measures 13 bases.